A selection of T cell receptor beta chains follows, all from one sample in a study of response to subunit inactivated influenza vaccine. TCRdb reanalysed the RT-PCR reads using MiXCR and keeps one entry per CDR3 protein. The sample contains hundreds of thousands of distinct CDR3 sequences, approximately 15% of which appear only once. This specimen consisted of PBMCs from blood, obtained around 14 days before vaccination. These receptors originate from a man aged 50 to 60 who received an inactivated influenza vaccine. Both conserved end residues are part of each CDR3. D genes are given only for firm matches. Rows may omit the clone size; those that give it use once, few, many or a size class.

V: TRBV4-1
size: few
D: NA
J: TRBJ2-2
CDR3: CASSQPSGELFF
DNA: TGCGCCAGCAGCCAGCCGTCCGGGGAGCTGTTTTTT

V: TRBV13
size: few
D: NA
J: TRBJ2-1
CDR3: CASSLGLGGPGDEQFF
DNA: TGTGCCAGCAGCTTAGGCCTTGGGGGGCCCGGGGATGAGCAGTTCTTC

V: TRBV6-2/TRBV6-3
size: many
D: NA
J: TRBJ2-7
CDR3: CASSYFHREAYEQYF
DNA: TGTGCCAGCAGTTATTTTCACAGAGAAGCCTACGAGCAGTACTTC

V: TRBV10-3
size: NA
D: NA
J: TRBJ2-5
CDR3: CAISESTNGQETQYF
DNA: TGTGCCATCAGTGAGTCTACAAATGGCCAAGAGACCCAGTACTTC

V: TRBV29-1
size: few
D: NA
J: TRBJ2-5
CDR3: CSALPPNQETQYF
DNA: TGCAGCGCACTCCCCCCGAACCAAGAGACCCAGTACTTC

V: TRBV11-2
size: many
D: TRBD1
J: TRBJ2-3
CDR3: CASSPAPYRGRGPDTQYF
DNA: TGTGCCAGCAGCCCGGCCCCATACAGGGGGCGGGGGCCAGATACGCAGTATTTT

V: TRBV28
size: few
D: NA
J: TRBJ1-4
CDR3: CASGTIREKLFF
DNA: TGTGCCAGCGGGACGATAAGAGAAAAACTGTTTTTT

V: TRBV6-1
size: many
D: TRBD2
J: TRBJ2-3
CDR3: CASSPGGAIDTQYF
DNA: TGTGCCAGCAGCCCCGGGGGGGCCATAGATACGCAGTATTTT

V: TRBV24-1
size: few
D: NA
J: TRBJ2-1
CDR3: CATSEGQSAVDEQFF
DNA: TGTGCCACCAGTGAAGGGCAAAGTGCGGTGGATGAGCAGTTCTTC

V: TRBV20-1
size: NA
D: NA
J: TRBJ2-1
CDR3: CSAGHSYNEQFF
DNA: TGCAGTGCTGGACACTCCTACAATGAGCAGTTCTTC

V: TRBV3-1
size: NA
D: NA
J: TRBJ2-7
CDR3: CASGQNQYEQYF
DNA: TGTGCCAGCGGCCAGAACCAGTACGAGCAGTACTTC

V: TRBV29-1
size: NA
D: TRBD1
J: TRBJ2-1
CDR3: CSVRQGLHNEQFF
DNA: TGCAGCGTTCGACAGGGGCTTCACAATGAGCAGTTCTTC

V: TRBV5-6
size: NA
D: NA
J: TRBJ2-1
CDR3: CASSLGGRDWGNEQFF
DNA: TGTGCCAGCAGCTTGGGCGGTAGGGACTGGGGGAATGAGCAGTTCTTC

V: TRBV11-2
size: NA
D: TRBD1
J: TRBJ2-1
CDR3: CASSARGHPSEQFF
DNA: TGTGCCAGCAGCGCCAGGGGGCATCCCAGTGAGCAGTTCTTC

V: TRBV20-1
size: NA
D: TRBD2
J: TRBJ2-5
CDR3: CSARRGTSGRAWETQYF
DNA: TGCAGTGCTAGACGCGGGACTAGCGGGAGGGCCTGGGAGACCCAGTACTTC

V: TRBV10-3
size: few
D: TRBD1
J: TRBJ2-3
CDR3: CAPGGPTGPTDTQYF
DNA: TGTGCCCCAGGGGGCCCCACTGGCCCCACAGATACGCAGTATTTT

V: TRBV12-3/TRBV12-4
size: many
D: NA
J: TRBJ2-1
CDR3: CASSFFRLNNEQFF
DNA: TGTGCCAGCAGTTTCTTTCGTCTAAACAATGAGCAGTTCTTC

V: TRBV9
size: few
D: NA
J: TRBJ1-2
CDR3: CASSVEDPSLYGYTF
DNA: TGTGCCAGCAGCGTAGAGGACCCCTCGCTCTATGGCTACACCTTC

V: TRBV5-1
size: NA
D: NA
J: TRBJ1-4
CDR3: CASSWAGAGEKLFF
DNA: TGCGCCAGCAGCTGGGCTGGGGCCGGTGAAAAACTGTTTTTT

V: TRBV5-1
size: many
D: TRBD2
J: TRBJ2-7
CDR3: CASSSSTSGYSYEQYF
DNA: TGCGCCAGCAGCTCCTCGACTAGCGGCTATTCCTACGAGCAGTACTTC

V: TRBV16
size: many
D: NA
J: TRBJ2-7
CDR3: CASSQSRASSYEQYF
DNA: TGTGCCAGCAGCCAATCTCGGGCAAGTTCCTACGAGCAGTACTTC

V: TRBV7-6
size: NA
D: TRBD1
J: TRBJ1-1
CDR3: CASSSRQGPYTEAFF
DNA: TGTGCCAGCAGCTCGCGACAGGGGCCATACACTGAAGCTTTCTTT

V: TRBV30
size: NA
D: NA
J: TRBJ2-1
CDR3: CASAGSSYNEQFF
DNA: TGTGCCTCAGCGGGTAGCTCCTACAATGAGCAGTTCTTC

V: TRBV20-1
size: few
D: TRBD2
J: TRBJ2-2
CDR3: CSARVAGTNTGELFF
DNA: TGCAGTGCTAGAGTAGCGGGTACAAACACCGGGGAGCTGTTTTTT

V: TRBV7-3
size: few
D: NA
J: TRBJ2-1
CDR3: CASSSGGPEFYNEQFF
DNA: TGTGCCAGCAGCTCGGGCGGGCCCGAATTCTACAATGAGCAGTTCTTC

V: TRBV28
size: few
D: NA
J: TRBJ2-7
CDR3: CASRGTGTVSSYEQYF
DNA: TGTGCCAGCAGGGGTACCGGGACTGTGAGCTCCTACGAGCAGTACTTC

V: TRBV20-1
size: NA
D: TRBD1
J: TRBJ1-1
CDR3: CRAGTGSTEAFF
DNA: TGCAGAGCAGGGACAGGGAGTACTGAAGCTTTCTTT

V: TRBV12-3/TRBV12-4
size: NA
D: NA
J: TRBJ1-1
CDR3: CASSLTARGFKAFF
DNA: TGTGCCAGCAGTTTAACTGCTAGGGGGTTTAAAGCTTTCTTT

V: TRBV7-2
size: NA
D: NA
J: TRBJ2-7
CDR3: CASSLMGQPAYEQYF
DNA: TGTGCCAGCAGCTTAATGGGGCAGCCCGCCTACGAGCAGTACTTC

V: TRBV12-3/TRBV12-4
size: many
D: TRBD1
J: TRBJ1-2
CDR3: CASSSGQQIYTF
DNA: TGTGCCAGCAGTTCGGGACAGCAAATCTACACCTTC

V: TRBV28
size: few
D: NA
J: TRBJ1-1
CDR3: CASSPGWVGMNTEAFF
DNA: TGTGCCAGCAGCCCGGGGTGGGTGGGGATGAACACTGAAGCTTTCTTT

V: TRBV4-1
size: few
D: NA
J: TRBJ1-4
CDR3: CASSHRATSEKLFF
DNA: TGCGCCAGCAGCCACAGGGCAACAAGCGAAAAACTGTTTTTT

V: TRBV29-1
size: few
D: NA
J: TRBJ2-1
CDR3: CSVRGLAGGGVEQFF
DNA: TGCAGCGTCCGAGGTTTGGCAGGAGGGGGGGTGGAGCAGTTCTTC

V: TRBV29-1
size: NA
D: NA
J: TRBJ1-2
CDR3: CSVVGRGNYGYTF
DNA: TGCAGCGTTGTCGGCAGGGGAAACTATGGCTACACCTTC

V: TRBV20-1
size: NA
D: TRBD2
J: TRBJ2-3
CDR3: CSASRLAGTDTQYF
DNA: TGCAGTGCTAGTAGGCTAGCGGGCACAGATACGCAGTATTTT

V: TRBV19
size: NA
D: TRBD2
J: TRBJ2-1
CDR3: CASSSLGTSNEQFF
DNA: TGTGCCAGTAGCTCGCTCGGGACTAGCAATGAGCAGTTCTTC

V: TRBV9
size: NA
D: TRBD2
J: TRBJ2-1
CDR3: CASSDDSGLAYYNEQFF
DNA: TGTGCCAGCAGCGACGACTCGGGACTAGCGTACTACAATGAGCAGTTCTTC

V: TRBV3-1
size: few
D: TRBD1
J: TRBJ1-2
CDR3: CASSLGQGVGGYTF
DNA: TGTGCCAGCAGCCTTGGACAGGGGGTTGGTGGCTACACCTTC

V: TRBV20-1
size: few
D: NA
J: TRBJ1-1
CDR3: CSARGRPGMNTEAFF
DNA: TGCAGTGCTAGAGGTCGGCCAGGGATGAACACTGAAGCTTTCTTT